A selection of T cell receptor beta chains follows, all from one sample in a study of T cells after yellow fever vaccination. In TCRdb, the 5' RACE reads were re-called with MiXCR into one record per CDR3 protein. The table has a few hundred thousand distinct CDR3 sequences, approximately 8% seen once. The material sequenced was CD4+ T cells sorted from PBMCs, taken 5 days after the yellow fever booster vaccination. The receptors were sampled from a man aged 18 to 29 who received the YFV17D yellow fever vaccine. CDR3s include the opening cysteine and the closing phenylalanine or tryptophan. D genes are given only for firm matches. Where a row states a size, it is once, few, many or the class of an expanded clone; other rows omit it.

>TRBV7-6|-|-|TRBJ1-2
CASSPTVGAGGNGYTF
TGTGCCAGCAGCCCTACTGTGGGGGCAGGAGGCAATGGCTACACCTTC
>TRBV4-3|TRBD1|many|TRBJ2-1
CASSQAGSGQRNEQFF
TGCGCCAGCAGCCAAGCTGGTTCGGGACAGAGAAATGAGCAGTTCTTC
>TRBV5-1|TRBD2|-|TRBJ2-3
CASSLDSRGSTDTQYF
TGCGCCAGCAGCTTGGACTCGCGGGGGTCCACAGATACGCAGTATTTT
>TRBV5-1|-|few|TRBJ2-3
CASRNPYDTQYF
TGCGCCAGCAGAAATCCGTACGATACGCAGTATTTT
>TRBV7-2|-|many|TRBJ2-3
CASSTGPHDTDTQYF
TGTGCCAGCAGCACCGGGCCCCATGACACAGATACGCAGTATTTT
>TRBV6-1|-|-|TRBJ1-2
CASRQGYGYTF
TGTGCCAGCAGACAGGGCTATGGCTACACCTTC
>TRBV24-1|-|-|TRBJ2-1
CATSPSVSYNEQFF
TGTGCCACCAGTCCTAGCGTTTCCTACAATGAGCAGTTCTTC
>TRBV6-2/TRBV6-3|-|-|TRBJ2-3
CASRDTGTDTQYF
TGTGCCAGCCGGGACACAGGCACAGATACGCAGTATTTT
>TRBV7-2|-|few|TRBJ1-6
CASSSPPGRDNSPLHF
TGTGCCAGCAGCAGCCCACCGGGGCGCGATAATTCACCCCTCCACTTT
>TRBV5-4|-|few|TRBJ2-6
CASSLPSSGANVLTF
TGTGCCAGCAGCTTGCCCAGCTCTGGGGCCAACGTCCTGACTTTC